This TCR beta chain was documented in a study of T-cell reconstitution after alpha-beta-depleted transplantation in children. Study results and limitations: Expanded graft clones numbering several hundred reportedly gave rise to alpha-beta T cells about two months after transplant.

The germline V gene has CDR1 SGHAT and CDR2 FQNNGV. Deletions cut 5 bases from V and 7 bases from J, with 24 bases between. CDR3 size: 17 residues. The TCRbeta library incorporated unique molecular identifiers. TCRdb recomputed calls from the PCR reads with MiXCR, one row per CDR3 protein. The sample lists about a million distinct CDR3 sequences, around 30% occurring once. For this clonotype: No antigen is known for it.

Here the sequenced sample was PBMCs, mostly from graft donor cells, taken 360 days after TCRalphabeta/CD19-depleted stem cell transplant. The rearrangement uses TRBV11-2 and TRBJ2-1; perhaps TRBD2 as D (7 bases). This TCR derives from a boy under two years old who had a stem cell transplant for SCID, so the T cells may come from the graft donor. The DNA for the CDR3 is TGTGCCAGCAGCAAATCCGCCGAGGGGGGGGGCATAAATGAGCAGTTCTTC. It translates to CASSKSAEGGGINEQFF. The full variable domain, with the rest looked up from reference TRBV11-2 and TRBJ2-1, is EAGVAQSPRYKIIEKRQSVAFWCNPISGHATLYWYQQILGQGPKLLIQFQNNGVVDDSQLPKDRFSAERLKGVDSTLKIQPAKLEDSAVYLCASSKSAEGGGINEQFFGPGTRLTVL.